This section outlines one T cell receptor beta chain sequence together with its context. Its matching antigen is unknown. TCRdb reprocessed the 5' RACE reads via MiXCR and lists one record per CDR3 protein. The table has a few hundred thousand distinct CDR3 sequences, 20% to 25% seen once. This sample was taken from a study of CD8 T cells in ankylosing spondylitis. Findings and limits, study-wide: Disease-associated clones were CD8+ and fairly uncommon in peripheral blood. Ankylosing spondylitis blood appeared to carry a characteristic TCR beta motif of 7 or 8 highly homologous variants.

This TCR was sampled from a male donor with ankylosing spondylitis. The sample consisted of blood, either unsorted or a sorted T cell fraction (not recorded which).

CDR3 protein: CASSTPGGRLYEQYF. CDR3 sequence (DNA): TGTGCCAGCAGTACCCCTGGCGGGAGGCTCTACGAGCAGTACTTC. The chain combines TRBV6-2 or TRBV6-3 with TRBJ2-7; 8 positions match TRBD2. J was trimmed by 3 bases and V by 5 bases; bases with no gene match: 9. This CDR3 is built from 15 residues. The V gene's germline CDR1 is MNHEY and CDR2 SVGEGT.